This entry lists 9 T cell receptor beta chains sequenced from one sample in a study of cytomegalovirus exposure and HLA in healthy donors. The primer mix had 60 Vbeta and 13 Jbeta primers. The data were produced by immunoSEQ multiplex PCR, yet TCRdb's version contains in-frame clones alone and is incomplete. The table shows more than 90,000 clones, with roughly 69% occurring only once. Specimen: PBMCs. The receptors shown here come from a man over 45 in good health and CMV-seronegative.

The gene calls are TRBV7-2 and TRBJ2-3; D ambiguous. The CDR3 spans 14 residues. Between the trimmed V and J ends, which lost 5 bases and 7 bases, there was a span of 16 bases. Germline CDR1 and CDR2: SGHTA and FQGNSA. The CDR3 reads CASSHGIQLYTQYF. The CDR3 DNA reads TGTGCCAGCAGCCATGGAATACAGCTTTATACGCAGTATTTT.

The chain employs TRBV6-5 and TRBJ1-2; D uncertain. Looked up from germline, CDR1 is MNHEY and CDR2 is SVGAGI. V gave up 0 bases and J gave up 4 bases, with 15 bases separating them. There are 16 residues in the CDR3. Written as DNA, the CDR3 is TGTGCCAGCAGTTACTCGATGCCAAGGCGAGGCTATGGCTACACCTTC. Translating it yields CASSYSMPRRGYGYTF.

Written as DNA, the CDR3 is TGTGCCAGTAGGGGACTAGCGGGTCCCTCCTACAATGAGCAGTTCTTC. This gives the protein CASRGLAGPSYNEQFF. This chain joins TRBV19 and TRBJ2-1; 12 bases line up with TRBD2. V lost 6 bases, J lost 0 bases, and 3 bases stayed unmatched. The CDR3 is 16 residues long. The germline V gene encodes CDR1 LNHDA and CDR2 SQIVND (reference sequence).

The chain is built from TRBV18 and TRBJ1-1, with 8 bases aligning to TRBD1. This CDR3 contains 15 residues. Trimming at V came to 4 bases and at J to 1 base, leaving 5 bases not matched to a gene. Germline values: CDR1 KGHSH, CDR2 LQKENI. CDR3 nucleotide sequence: TGTGCCAGCTCACGAGACAGGGGAGGGAACACTGAAGCTTTCTTT. This translates into CASSRDRGGNTEAFF.

This sequence joins TRBV5-1 and TRBJ2-7; 7 bases map to TRBD2. Germline loops: CDR1 SGHRS, CDR2 YFSETQ. The CDR3 covers 14 residues. Losses at the gene ends were 3 bases for V and 1 base for J; bases not matched to a gene: 4. DNA of the CDR3: TGCGCCAGCAGCTGGGACGGGGGGTCCTACGAGCAGTACTTC. This sequence encodes CASSWDGGSYEQYF.

This clone occurred a few times. The chain employs TRBV23-1 and TRBJ2-7, with D possibly matching TRBD1 (5 bases). TRBV23-1 carries the ORF label, with uncertain function. The CDR3 consists of 15 residues. V shed 6 bases and J shed 1 base, with 16 bases lying between them. The CDR3 DNA follows: TGCGCCAGCAGCCAGTGGCAGGGCCTTTCCTACGAGCAGTACGTC. Translating gives CASSQWQGLSYEQYV.

This chain joins TRBV27 and TRBJ1-5; 9 bases match TRBD1. CDR1 and CDR2 (germline): MNHEY, SMNVEV (reference sequence). The V segment lost 2 bases and the J segment 6 bases; nucleotides outside the gene matches: 8. The CDR3 totals 16 residues. The CDR3 protein is CASSLIAGQGAQPQHF. Here the CDR3 DNA reads TGTGCCAGCAGTTTAATTGCGGGACAGGGTGCTCAGCCCCAGCATTTT.

The chain's CDR3 is CASSQTGQGLLYF. The DNA for the CDR3 is TGTGCCAGCAGCCAAACCGGACAGGGACTTCTTTACTTC. This chain connects TRBV7-6 to TRBJ2-7; 8 bases fit TRBD1. This CDR3 contains 13 residues. Germline V lookup: CDR1 SGHVS, CDR2 FNYEAQ. With V trimmed by 5 bases and J by 13 bases, 13 bases remained unmatched.

This chain joins TRBV5-1 and TRBJ1-5; no clear D gene. Trimming took off 4 bases at V and 1 base at J, with 12 bases between the two ends. The CDR3 is made up of 15 amino acids. The V gene's germline CDR1 is SGHRS and CDR2 YFSETQ. CDR3 nucleotides: TGCGCCAGCAGCCCAATCCCGGGGAGCAATCAGCCCCAGCATTTT. Its protein product is CASSPIPGSNQPQHF.